This passage covers 29 T cell receptor beta chains from one sample sequenced in a study of T cell responses to AZD1222 COVID-19 vaccine (dated by TCRdb to the early 2020s). The label giving this sample's time point can be read as: about 28 days (+/-7) after the second vaccine dose. Library method: the immunoSEQ multiplex PCR assay. In its TCRdb copy, this immuneACCESS table keeps in-frame sequences only and misses some clones. Where compared with another copy, unresolved V genes explain less than half of these, and the others have no known cause. Recorded for this sample are approximately 130,000 clones; 70% to 90% of them occurred a single time. The ten largest clones represent 4.5% to 7% of the sample. This sample comprised peripheral blood, obtained 28 days after the second AZD1222 dose. The receptors were gathered from an adult who received the AZD1222 COVID-19 vaccine.

The chain uses TRBV10-3 and TRBJ1-2; D is uncertain. Germline CDR1 and CDR2: ENHRY and SYGVKD. This CDR3 is 12 amino acids long. Trimming left V 8 bases short and J 6 bases short, with 13 bases between. DNA for the CDR3: TGTGCCATCCGAGGCGATACGGATGGCTACACCTTC. Its protein is CAIRGDTDGYTF.

The V and J genes are TRBV7-8 and TRBJ1-1; the match to TRBD1 covers 8 bases. The CDR3 extends over 18 amino acids. Per germline, CDR1 SGHVS and CDR2 FQNEAQ. With 0 bases clipped from V and 0 bases from J, the junction kept 9 bases outside the gene matches. The CDR3 reads CASSLALTGTGLNTEAFF. The CDR3 region has the DNA TGTGCCAGCAGCTTAGCCCTAACCGGGACAGGATTGAACACTGAAGCTTTCTTT.

This clone was observed a single time. V is TRBV6-5 and J is TRBJ1-2; D unclear. The CDR3 contains 13 residues. The germline V and J ends were trimmed by 6 bases and 6 bases, with 14 bases remaining between them. Germline V gene sequence: CDR1 MNHEY, CDR2 SVGAGI. The CDR3, as DNA: TGTGCCAGCAGCCTTAGGTCCGGGGATGGCTACACCTTC. This translates into CASSLRSGDGYTF.

The chain uses TRBV7-2 and TRBJ2-5; 7 bases are a match to TRBD2. The CDR3 runs 14 residues. Trimming removed 4 bases from V and 2 bases from J; junction bases left unmatched: 4. CDR1 is SGHTA and CDR2 is FQGNSA in the germline V gene. The CDR3 nucleotides read TGTGCCAGCAGCTATCAGCGGGGTCAAGAGACCCAGTACTTC. It is translated as CASSYQRGQETQYF.

The chain employs TRBV21-1 and TRBJ1-2; TRBD1 is the table's D call, not checked against the DNA. TRBV21-1 is given as a pseudogene. The CDR3 has 16 residues. Here the CDR3 reads CASSSRDRGRHYGYTF. The CDR3 DNA follows: TGTGCCAGCAGCTCCCGGGACAGGGGGCGTCACTATGGCTACACCTTC.

The J gene is TRBJ1-5, the V gene TRBV7-2, with 7 bases fitting TRBD1. Germline assignment: CDR1 SGHTA and CDR2 FQGNSA. This CDR3 spans 14 amino acids. V lost 7 bases to trimming and J lost 5 bases; unmatched junction nucleotides: 8. The CDR3 nucleotides read TGTGCCAGCACCCGCGGGACAGACGATCAGCCCCAGCATTTT. As protein: CASTRGTDDQPQHF. Filled out from reference TRBV7-2 and TRBJ1-5, the complete variable domain reads GAGVSQSPSNKVTEKGKDVELRCDPISGHTALYWYRQSLGQGLEFLIYFQGNSAPDKSGLPSDRFSAERTGGSVSTLTIQRTQQEDSAVYLCASTRGTDDQPQHFGDGTRLSIL.

V and J are TRBV7-2 and TRBJ2-3, with D possibly TRBD1 on 5 matching bases. Trimming removed 1 base from V and 3 bases from J, with 8 bases in between. The CDR3 length is 14 residues. Germline V lookup: CDR1 SGHTA, CDR2 FQGNSA. The CDR3 DNA reads TGTGCCAGCAGCTTAGAGACAGTAACAGATACGCAGTATTTT. This encodes CASSLETVTDTQYF.

J is TRBJ1-1 and V is TRBV2, with D tentatively TRBD1 (6 bases). Germline-derived CDR1 and CDR2 are SNHLY and FYNNEI. CDR3 length: 14 residues. Trimming left V 7 bases short and J 5 bases short, with 17 bases between. The DNA for the CDR3 is TGTGCCAGCATAGATACAGGGTGGGGGACTGAAGCTTTCTTT. It specifies CASIDTGWGTEAFF.

The genes are TRBV5-4 and TRBJ2-2, with D perhaps matching TRBD1 or TRBD2 (7 bases each). Germline V lookup: CDR1 SGHNT, CDR2 YYREEE (reference sequence). This CDR3 has 17 residues. V lost 4 bases and J lost 4, with 20 bases in between. CDR3 bases: TGTGCCAGCAGCACAGGGGTGATCGGCGGGGGCACCGGGGAGCTGTTTTTT. It translates to CASSTGVIGGGTGELFF.

The J gene is TRBJ2-3, the V gene TRBV2; D may be TRBD1 or TRBD2 (5 bases each). CDR1 and CDR2 (germline): SNHLY, FYNNEI. V was shortened by 6 bases and J by 5 bases, with 15 bases between the two germline ends. CDR3 size: 14 residues. This chain's CDR3 is CASSQPGRKDTQYF. The CDR3 nucleotides read TGTGCCAGCAGCCAACCGGGACGCAAAGATACGCAGTATTTT.

V usage is TRBV3-1 (or the pseudogene TRBV3-2) and J usage is TRBJ1-1, with D perhaps TRBD1 (6 bases). V was trimmed by 4 bases and J by 4 bases, leaving 13 bases between them. The CDR3 totals 14 residues. The V gene's germline CDR1 is LGHDT and CDR2 YNNKEL (reference sequence). CDR3 protein: CASSRSEGVTEAFF. CDR3 in DNA: TGTGCCAGCAGCCGATCGGAGGGGGTCACTGAAGCTTTCTTT.

V is TRBV6-2 or TRBV6-3 and J is TRBJ1-5; 7 bases are shared with TRBD1. The germline gives CDR1 MNHEY, CDR2 SVGEGT. The J segment lost 9 bases and the V segment lost 2 bases, leaving 7 bases of the junction unmatched. The CDR3 sequence is 14 residues long. This chain's CDR3 is CASSYPDRVRPQHF. The CDR3 DNA reads TGTGCCAGCAGTTACCCCGACAGGGTACGGCCCCAGCATTTT.

The chain has TRBV6-2 or TRBV6-3 and TRBJ2-1; 11 bases are a match to TRBD2. The CDR3 extends over 14 amino acids. Germline V gene data show CDR1 as MNHEY and CDR2 as SVGEGT. Losses at the gene ends were 4 bases for V and 9 bases for J; bases not matched to a gene: 5. CDR3 residues: CASSLAGGRIEQFF. CDR3 in DNA: TGTGCCAGCAGTTTAGCGGGGGGGCGGATTGAGCAGTTCTTC.

The J gene is TRBJ1-1, the V gene TRBV12-3 or TRBV12-4, with 7 bases that match TRBD1. V shed 5 bases and J 5 bases; nucleotides not matched to a gene: 5. This CDR3 spans 13 amino acids. The chain's CDR3 is CASSTGERTEAFF. CDR3 nucleotide sequence: TGTGCCAGCAGTACAGGGGAGAGGACTGAAGCTTTCTTT.

V usage is TRBV28 and J usage is TRBJ2-7; 7 bases map to TRBD2. The CDR3 runs 12 residues. Germline V CDR1 and CDR2: MDHEN, SYDVKM. The trim removed 8 bases at V and 4 bases at J, leaving 5 bases unmatched. The CDR3 region is CASGRGGYEQYF. The CDR3 DNA reads TGTGCCAGCGGTCGCGGGGGATACGAGCAGTACTTC.

About this clone itself: In the same sample, other DNA sequences code for this CDR3. This chain connects TRBV4-3 to TRBJ2-7; D gene ambiguous. Per germline, CDR1 LGHNA and CDR2 YSLEER. The CDR3 is made up of 13 amino acids. The V end was cut by 0 bases, the J end by 3 bases, with 6 bases between. The CDR3 coding sequence is TGCGCCAGCAGCCAAGATCTCAGCTACGAGCAGTACTTC. This gives the protein CASSQDLSYEQYF.

The chain joins TRBV5-6 to TRBJ2-2, with D unclear. Per germline, CDR1 SGHDT and CDR2 YYEEEE. Trimming took 7 bases from V and 2 from J, leaving 12 bases between them. The CDR3 runs to 14 residues. The CDR3: CASGRRVNTGELFF. For the CDR3, the DNA is TGTGCCAGCGGACGGAGAGTTAACACCGGGGAGCTGTTTTTT.

The chain uses TRBV11-2 and TRBJ2-7, with D possibly matching TRBD2 (5 bases). CDR1 and CDR2 (germline): SGHAT, FQNNGV. The CDR3 is made up of 13 amino acids. V was clipped by 3 bases and J by 3 bases, with 9 bases between them. CDR3 sequence reads: CASSFEGDYEQYF. The CDR3 coding sequence is TGTGCCAGCAGCTTCGAGGGAGACTACGAGCAGTACTTC.

This chain connects TRBV28 to TRBJ1-1; 12 bases align to TRBD1. The ends lost 6 bases at V and 0 bases at J; junction bases unmatched: 8. The CDR3 has 17 residues. In germline, CDR1 is MDHEN, CDR2 SYDVKM. The CDR3, as DNA: TGTGCCAGCAGCCTAATGGGACAGGGGGCCGTGAACACTGAAGCTTTCTTT. Its protein is CASSLMGQGAVNTEAFF. The full variable domain, rest sourced from reference TRBV28 and TRBJ1-1, is DVKVTQSSRYLVKRTGEKVFLECVQDMDHENMFWYRQDPGLGLRLIYFSYDVKMKEKGDIPEGYSVSREKKERFSLILESASTNQTSMYLCASSLMGQGAVNTEAFFGQGTRLTVV.

The V call is TRBV5-4, the J call TRBJ1-3; D ambiguous. V lost 4 bases and J lost 4, with 15 bases in between. This CDR3 spans 15 amino acids. Germline V gene sequence: CDR1 SGHNT, CDR2 YYREEE (reference sequence). For the CDR3, the DNA is TGTGCCAGCAGCAAGCCGGACGGTGGGGGAAACACCATATATTTT. Translation: CASSKPDGGGNTIYF.

The rearrangement links TRBV5-1 to TRBJ2-5; D unresolved. V gave up 4 bases and J gave up 5 bases, with 18 bases separating them. The CDR3 is 15 residues long. The V gene's germline CDR1 is SGHRS and CDR2 YFSETQ. CDR3 in DNA: TGCGCCAGCAGCAAGAAACGTGCCCTTGAGGAGACCCAGTACTTC. Protein: CASSKKRALEETQYF.

The chain links TRBV5-1 to TRBJ1-2, with TRBD1 matching over 7 bases. The V segment lost 2 bases and the J segment 4 bases; nucleotides outside the gene matches: 2. This CDR3 comprises 13 residues. From germline, CDR1 is SGHRS and CDR2 YFSETQ. The CDR3 protein is CASSFWDSYGYTF. Here the CDR3 DNA reads TGCGCCAGCAGCTTCTGGGACAGCTATGGCTACACCTTC.

The chain combines TRBV9 with TRBJ1-3, with TRBD1 identical over 7 bases. Per the germline V gene, CDR1 is SGDLS and CDR2 is YYNGEE. Trimming removed 4 bases from V and 0 bases from J; junction bases left unmatched: 7. There are 16 residues in the CDR3. CDR3 coding DNA: TGTGCCAGCAGCTTCGGACAGGCGAGCTCTGGAAACACCATATATTTT. Translation: CASSFGQASSGNTIYF.

The rearrangement uses TRBV5-5 and TRBJ1-2; 9 nucleotides match TRBD1. The germline gives CDR1 SGHKS, CDR2 YYEKEE (reference sequence). The ends lost 4 bases at V and 4 bases at J; junction bases unmatched: 8. CDR3 length: 15 residues. The CDR3: CASSPDRGAGYGYTF. The CDR3 nucleotides are TGTGCCAGCAGCCCCGACAGGGGGGCCGGCTATGGCTACACCTTC.

The chain recombines TRBV10-3 with TRBJ1-2, with 7 bases identical to TRBD1. The CDR3 has 14 residues. Germline lookup yields CDR1 ENHRY and CDR2 SYGVKD. V was clipped by 6 bases and J by 3 bases; unmatched bases: 7. DNA for the CDR3: TGTGCCATCAGAAGACAGGGTCGGGACTATGGCTACACCTTC. As protein: CAIRRQGRDYGYTF.

The chain has TRBV12-3 or TRBV12-4 and TRBJ1-2; tentative D call: TRBD1 (6 bases). Trimming cost V 5 bases and J 8 bases, with 15 bases left between them. The CDR3 is 13 amino acids. The DNA for the CDR3 is TGTGCCAGCAGTCATAACAGGGCTGGGGGCTACACCTTC. Translated, it gives CASSHNRAGGYTF.

V gene TRBV4-1 combines with J gene TRBJ2-1, with D perhaps given as TRBD1 or TRBD2 (5 bases each). V was pared by 3 bases and J by 4 bases, with 10 bases between. Germline values: CDR1 MGHRA, CDR2 YSYEKL. CDR3 length equals 14 residues. The CDR3 loop is CASSHGTGYNEQFF. As DNA, the CDR3 is TGCGCCAGCAGCCACGGGACGGGGTACAATGAGCAGTTCTTC.

This chain joins TRBV7-2 and TRBJ2-1; no clear D. Germline-derived CDR1 and CDR2 are SGHTA and FQGNSA. Trimming took off 0 bases at V and 7 bases at J, with 10 bases between the two ends. The CDR3 length is 14 residues. CDR3 loop: CASSLAGLGNEQFF. CDR3 coding DNA: TGTGCCAGCAGCTTAGCAGGGTTGGGAAATGAGCAGTTCTTC.

This rearrangement joins TRBV19 to TRBJ2-5, with D possibly TRBD2 on 6 matching bases. Trimming took 4 bases from V and 4 from J, leaving 16 bases between them. Germline V gives CDR1 LNHDA, CDR2 SQIVND (reference sequence). The CDR3 runs 15 residues. DNA for the CDR3: TGTGCCAGTAGTACGACGGCGGGGATTATAGAGACCCAGTACTTC. Translated, it gives CASSTTAGIIETQYF.